A single sample is the source of the 27 T cell receptor beta chains below, sequenced in a study of T-cell reconstitution after alpha-beta-depleted transplantation in children. The library targeted TCRbeta and was prepared with unique molecular identifiers. TCRdb reprocessed the PCR reads with MiXCR, giving one entry per CDR3 protein. The sample lists around 92,000 distinct CDR3 sequences, more than 9% occurring once. The sequencing here drew on PBMCs from the stem cell graft donor, taken from the stem cell graft. Receptor source: a human donor who donated a stem cell graft to a child with inherited bone marrow failure.

The genes are TRBV12-3 or TRBV12-4 and TRBJ2-3; 13 nucleotides line up with TRBD2. There are 14 residues in the CDR3. Trimming cost V 5 bases and J 7 bases; bases outside gene matches: 3. The CDR3 spells CASSKTSGRNTQYF. In nucleotides, the CDR3 is TGTGCCAGCAGTAAGACTAGCGGGAGGAATACGCAGTATTTT.

This chain connects TRBV6-1 to TRBJ2-2; a weak D match, TRBD1 (6 bases). This CDR3 has 17 residues. V lost 6 bases and J 2 bases, leaving 19 bases between the germline ends. Germline CDR1 and CDR2: MNHNS and SASEGT. The CDR3 spells CASRSNKGTKNTGELFF. The CDR3 DNA reads as TGTGCCAGCAGATCTAACAAAGGGACAAAAAACACCGGGGAGCTGTTTTTT.

This clonotype came up many times. The chain carries TRBV5-6 and TRBJ2-1; TRBD2 aligns across 15 bases. Per the germline V gene, CDR1 is SGHDT and CDR2 is YYEEEE. This CDR3 region has 17 residues. Germline trimming cut 4 bases from V and 3 bases from J; bases unmatched to any gene: 5. The DNA of the CDR3 is TGTGCCAGCAGCCGGACTAGCGGGGGGGCTTACTACAATGAGCAGTTCTTC. Amino acids: CASSRTSGGAYYNEQFF.

This chain uses TRBV6-2 or TRBV6-3 with TRBJ2-3, with D hard to call. The CDR3 is 12 residues long. Germline CDR1 MNHEY, CDR2 SVGEGT. Trimming removed 4 bases at V and 3 bases at J, with 5 bases between. The chain's CDR3 is CASSWETDTQYF. The CDR3 DNA sequence: TGTGCCAGCAGTTGGGAAACAGATACGCAGTATTTT.

This clonotype was seen many times. V usage is TRBV4-1 and J usage is TRBJ2-1; D is perhaps TRBD2 (6 bases). CDR3 length: 17 residues. V lost 1 base, J lost 1 base, and 14 bases lay in between. Germline CDR1 and CDR2: MGHRA and YSYEKL. The CDR3 sequence is CASSQVYAGWSYNEQFF. The CDR3 DNA is TGCGCCAGCAGCCAAGTGTATGCGGGGTGGTCCTACAATGAGCAGTTCTTC.

Ten or more counts support this clonotype. The genes are TRBV7-2 and TRBJ2-4; D is undetermined. CDR1 and CDR2 from the germline V gene are SGHTA and FQGNSA. V was pared by 8 bases and J by 1 base, with 12 bases between. CDR3 length: 14 amino acids. This CDR3 reads CASSLSPAKNIQYF. The CDR3 DNA reads as TGTGCCAGCTCTCTCTCTCCGGCCAAAAACATTCAGTACTTC.

Ten or more counts support this clonotype. This rearrangement joins TRBV6-2 or TRBV6-3 to TRBJ2-7; no clear D gene. In germline, CDR1 is MNHEY, CDR2 SVGEGT. Trimming cost V 4 bases and J 3 bases, with 4 bases left between them. This CDR3 is 11 amino acids long. The CDR3 coding sequence is TGTGCCAGCAGTTTGCTCTACGAGCAGTACTTC. As protein: CASSLLYEQYF.

This clonotype was counted at least ten times. The rearrangement uses TRBV12-3 or TRBV12-4 and TRBJ1-2; 10 bases map to TRBD1. CDR3 size: 14 residues. Trimming took 3 bases from V and 4 from J; bases not matched to a gene: 2. CDR3 amino acids: CASSFWTGGYGYTF. The CDR3 DNA reads as TGTGCCAGCAGTTTTTGGACAGGGGGCTATGGCTACACCTTC.

This clonotype has ten or more counts. One end of the junction fails to match germline, which may point to a read error. The chain has TRBV7-3 and TRBJ1-1; D gene uncertain. Germline CDR1 is SGHTA and CDR2 is FQGTGA. This CDR3 is built from 13 residues. CDR3: CASSLSQNIEAFF. The CDR3 DNA reads TGTGCCAGCAGCTTAAGTCAGAACATTGAAGCTTTCTTT.

On this clonotype itself: A read error is possible here, since a much larger clone lies one base away. The chain employs TRBV2 and TRBJ2-7; a weak D match, TRBD1 (6 bases). There are 15 residues in the CDR3. From germline, CDR1 is SNHLY and CDR2 FYNNEI. The DNA for the CDR3 is TGTGCCAGCAGTGCTACTAGGGGGTACTCCTACGAGCAGCACTTC. It translates to CASSATRGYSYEQHF.

The table lists this clonotype with many counts. V and J are TRBV5-1 and TRBJ1-3; D possibly corresponds to TRBD1 (5 bases). Germline CDR1 reads SGHRS; CDR2 reads YFSETQ. The CDR3 has 17 amino acids. Trimming cost V 4 bases and J 1 base, with 18 bases left between them. As DNA, the CDR3 is TGCGCCAGCAGCCGTGGCCCTCAGGGCAATTCTGGAAACACCATATATTTT. This codes for CASSRGPQGNSGNTIYF.

V usage is TRBV5-1 and J usage is TRBJ1-2; D gene unclear. The CDR3 spans 13 residues. Trimming cost V 4 bases and J 8 bases, with 15 bases left between them. The V gene's germline CDR1 is SGHRS and CDR2 YFSETQ. The CDR3 spells CASSMGAEEGYTF. In DNA form, the CDR3 reads TGCGCCAGCAGCATGGGAGCCGAGGAGGGCTACACCTTC.

The V and J genes are TRBV20-1 and TRBJ2-7; TRBD1 might be the D (5 bases). Germline-derived CDR1 and CDR2 are DFQATT and SNEGSKA (reference sequence). Trimming took off 5 bases at V and 2 bases at J, with 10 bases between the two ends. CDR3 length: 12 residues. CDR3 DNA: TGCAGTGCTTTTACAGGAGCCTACGAGCAGTACTTC. This codes for CSAFTGAYEQYF.

This clonotype came up many times. The chain joins TRBV4-1 to TRBJ2-3, with a possible D match to TRBD2 (5 bases). Trimming shortened V by 8 bases and J by 0 bases, and 6 bases separated the two germline ends. CDR3 length equals 12 residues. CDR1 is MGHRA and CDR2 is YSYEKL in the germline V gene. CDR3 sequence (DNA): TGCGCCAGCGGGAGTAGCACAGATACGCAGTATTTT. Protein product: CASGSSTDTQYF.

This clonotype has a count of ten or more. The CDR3 nucleotides are TGTGCCAGCGAGGGACAGATGAACACTGAAGCTTTCTTT. Translating it yields CASEGQMNTEAFF. The chain is built from TRBV7-2 and TRBJ1-1; 7 bases are a match to TRBD1. The junction had 3 bases not matched to a gene; V was cut back by 8 bases and J by 0 bases. This CDR3 is built from 13 residues. Germline V lookup: CDR1 SGHTA, CDR2 FQGNSA.

The gene calls are TRBV6-1 and TRBJ2-7, with 7 bases aligning to TRBD1. CDR3 length: 18 amino acids. Per germline, CDR1 MNHNS and CDR2 SASEGT. Trimming cost V 6 bases and J 4 bases; bases outside gene matches: 21. This chain's CDR3 is CASSNKGAAQRLSYEQYF. The CDR3 region has the DNA TGTGCCAGCAGCAACAAGGGGGCAGCCCAGAGGTTGAGTTACGAGCAGTACTTC.

This clonotype was observed many times. This sequence joins TRBV12-3 or TRBV12-4 and TRBJ2-1; 9 nucleotides line up with TRBD2. V lost 10 bases, J lost 5 bases, and 3 bases stayed unmatched. The length of the CDR3 is 12 residues. The CDR3: CAILAGNNEQFF. The DNA for the CDR3 is TGTGCCATCCTAGCGGGAAACAATGAGCAGTTCTTC.

This clonotype has at least ten counts. This CDR3 is CASSRAGANEKLFF. Written as DNA, the CDR3 is TGTGCCAGCAGCCGCGCAGGGGCTAATGAAAAACTGTTTTTT. This chain joins TRBV12-3 or TRBV12-4 and TRBJ1-4; weak D call: TRBD1 (6 bases). The germline V and J ends were trimmed by 6 bases and 3 bases, with 11 bases remaining between them. The CDR3 sequence is 14 residues long.

The table lists this clonotype with many counts. The rearrangement links TRBV27 to TRBJ1-2; a possible D gene is TRBD1 (6 bases). The germline gives CDR1 MNHEY, CDR2 SMNVEV (reference sequence). The CDR3 loop spans 14 amino acids. Trimming took off 3 bases at V and 4 bases at J, with 12 bases between the two ends. The CDR3 nucleotides are TGTGCCAGCAGTTTTGGCGGACAGACCTATGGCTACACCTTC. Its translation is CASSFGGQTYGYTF.

This clonotype was observed a few times. This sequence joins TRBV5-1 and TRBJ1-1; no clear D gene. The V gene lost 2 bases and the J gene lost 0 bases, with 8 bases spanning the gap. In germline, CDR1 is SGHRS, CDR2 YFSETQ. The CDR3 has 14 amino acids. The CDR3 is CASSLRALNTEAFF. The CDR3 nucleotides are TGCGCCAGCAGCTTAAGGGCCCTGAACACTGAAGCTTTCTTT.

The chain employs TRBV5-4 and TRBJ2-1; D not resolved. This CDR3 is built from 13 residues. Trimming cost V 4 bases and J 7 bases, with 12 bases left between them. Germline CDR1 SGHNT, CDR2 YYREEE (reference sequence). The CDR3 DNA follows: TGTGCCAGCAGCCTTGGGCGTAGAAATGAGCAGTTCTTC. Translating gives CASSLGRRNEQFF. Full variable domain (outside the CDR3, taken from reference TRBV5-4 and TRBJ2-1): ETGVTQSPTHLIKTRGQQVTLRCSSQSGHNTVSWYQQALGQGPQFIFQYYREEENGRGNFPPRFSGLQFPNYSSELNVNALELDDSALYLCASSLGRRNEQFFGPGTRLTVL.

This clonotype was detected many times. The chain joins TRBV20-1 to TRBJ2-3, with D possibly matching TRBD2 (6 bases). Per the germline V gene, CDR1 is DFQATT and CDR2 is SNEGSKA (reference sequence). CDR3 length: 13 residues. V lost 6 bases to trimming and J lost 6 bases, with 16 bases between them. In DNA form, the CDR3 reads TGCAGTGCCCCGGAGGGAGGAGTCGATACGCAGTATTTT. This sequence encodes CSAPEGGVDTQYF.

This clonotype was detected many times. The V call is TRBV4-3, the J call TRBJ1-6; the match to TRBD1 covers 9 bases. The CDR3 is 17 residues long. V dropped 0 bases and J dropped 9; count of bases not matched to a gene: 9. Germline V gives CDR1 LGHNA, CDR2 YSLEER. The CDR3 loop reads CASSQDEDRGWASPLHF. The CDR3 DNA is TGCGCCAGCAGCCAAGATGAGGACAGGGGATGGGCTTCACCCCTCCACTTT.

This clonotype was seen ten or more times. This chain uses TRBV20-1 with TRBJ2-6, with TRBD1 identical over 10 bases. Germline V gives CDR1 DFQATT, CDR2 SNEGSKA (reference sequence). Trimming at V came to 1 base and at J to 4 bases, leaving 10 bases not matched to a gene. The CDR3 length is 18 residues. CDR3 coding DNA: TGCAGTGCTAGAGGGTGGGGGGACAGGGGTCCGGGGGCCAACGTCCTGACTTTC. Residues: CSARGWGDRGPGANVLTF.

This clonotype showed up many times. The rearrangement uses TRBV9 and TRBJ1-6; no definite D call. V was pared by 3 bases and J by 3 bases, with 10 bases between. Germline CDR1 and CDR2: SGDLS and YYNGEE. The CDR3 has 15 residues. CDR3 sequence (DNA): TGTGCCAGCAGCGCCGACAACCGCTATAATTCACCCCTCCACTTT. This translates into CASSADNRYNSPLHF.

This clonotype was seen many times. This chain links TRBV4-1 with TRBJ2-7; D unclear. This CDR3 spans 14 amino acids. Germline-derived CDR1 and CDR2 are MGHRA and YSYEKL. V was cut by 0 bases and J by 0 bases, with 6 bases left in between. Here the CDR3 reads CASSQDPVSYEQYF. The CDR3 bases are TGCGCCAGCAGCCAAGATCCGGTCTCCTACGAGCAGTACTTC.

This clonotype was detected ten times or more. The genes are TRBV5-5 and TRBJ2-7; 7 nucleotides align to TRBD1. CDR1 and CDR2 (germline): SGHKS, YYEKEE (reference sequence). J lost 0 bases, V lost 5 bases, and 8 bases had no gene match. The CDR3 is 15 residues long. The CDR3 loop is CASSLTGALSYEQYF. The CDR3, as DNA: TGTGCCAGCAGTCTAACAGGGGCCCTCTCCTACGAGCAGTACTTC. The full variable domain, rest sourced from reference TRBV5-5 and TRBJ2-7, is DAGVTQSPTHLIKTRGQQVTLRCSPISGHKSVSWYQQVLGQGPQFIFQYYEKEERGRGNFPDRFSARQFPNYSSELNVNALLLGDSALYLCASSLTGALSYEQYFGPGTRLTVT.